This entry lists 28 T cell receptor beta chains sequenced from one sample in a study of T cell repertoires in cytomegalovirus infection (dated by TCRdb to between 2018 and 2021). Sequencing was carried out with an Illumina HiSeq 1500. Clones were called with MiXCR by TCRdb after fastp trimmed the public reads at Q25, and only in-frame beta chains were retained. Every entry covers one CDR3 protein and lists the most common genes and DNA from its rows. Across this sample there are around 260,000 distinct CDR3 sequences, with over 8% seen only once. The ten largest clones capture about 15% of the sample. The sample taken for sequencing was PBMCs. These receptors were collected from a human donor in good health (CMV status not recorded). Some clones in this sample may be carry-over from other donors' samples.

The table lists this clonotype with a few counts. The chain joins TRBV7-2 to TRBJ1-1, with TRBD1 matching over 7 bases. The CDR3 is 14 amino acids. The germline CDR1 and CDR2 sequences are SGHTA and FQGNSA. V trimming: 5 bases; J trimming: 1 base; junction bases outside the gene matches: 4. Here the CDR3 reads CASSLWTGNTEAFF. CDR3 DNA sequence: TGTGCCAGCAGCCTGTGGACAGGGAACACTGAAGCTTTCTTT.

The rearrangement links TRBV12-3 or TRBV12-4 to TRBJ1-2; TRBD1 matches at 10 bases. Trimming removed 4 bases from V and 4 bases from J; junction bases left unmatched: 9. CDR3 length equals 16 residues. As DNA, the CDR3 is TGTGCCAGCAGTTCCCAGACAGGGGGCTTGGGCTATGGCTACACCTTC. Its protein is CASSSQTGGLGYGYTF.

At least ten counts were recorded for this clonotype. The gene calls are TRBV20-1 and TRBJ1-6, with 9 positions matching TRBD1. Germline values: CDR1 DFQATT, CDR2 SNEGSKA (reference sequence). J was trimmed by 7 bases and V by 4 bases; bases with no gene match: 8. CDR3 length: 15 residues. The CDR3 loop is CSATGTGLRNSPLHF. In DNA, the CDR3 is TGCAGTGCTACAGGGACAGGGCTCCGCAATTCACCCCTCCACTTT.

This clonotype appeared a few times. This sequence joins TRBV7-8 and TRBJ2-3; TRBD2 matches at 11 bases. V lost 5 bases, J lost 5 bases, and 3 bases stayed unmatched. Germline CDR1 SGHVS, CDR2 FQNEAQ. CDR3 size: 14 residues. The DNA for the CDR3 is TGTGCCAGCAGCGTGGGACTAGCGGTAGATACGCAGTATTTT. Translating it yields CASSVGLAVDTQYF.

The rearrangement links TRBV28 to TRBJ2-7; D is ambiguous. The germline V and J ends were trimmed by 6 bases and 0 bases, with 15 bases remaining between them. The CDR3 has 15 amino acids. The V gene's germline CDR1 is MDHEN and CDR2 SYDVKM. The CDR3 DNA reads TGTGCCAGCAGCCCGACAAGTATTCGCTCCTACGAGCAGTACTTC. This codes for CASSPTSIRSYEQYF.

This clonotype was found many times. The chain links TRBV19 to TRBJ1-1; no definite D call. The germline V gene has CDR1 LNHDA and CDR2 SQIVND (reference sequence). The CDR3 loop spans 15 amino acids. V was shortened by 7 bases and J by 4 bases, with 19 bases between the two germline ends. The DNA for the CDR3 is TGTGCCAGTACCCCACCTAGGAGGGTCAGCACTGAAGCTTTCTTT. It specifies CASTPPRRVSTEAFF.

This clonotype was seen ten or more times. This chain connects TRBV12-3 or TRBV12-4 to TRBJ1-2; D is possibly TRBD1 (6 bases). This CDR3 spans 14 amino acids. The germline V and J ends were trimmed by 7 bases and 8 bases, with 20 bases remaining between them. CDR3 sequence (DNA): TGTGCCAGCACCCTACAGACCAGGGGTGGCGGCTACACCTTC. This encodes CASTLQTRGGGYTF.

The V gene is TRBV7-9, the J gene TRBJ2-5, with D unresolved. The CDR3 is made up of 13 amino acids. V dropped 1 base and J dropped 2 bases, with 5 bases sitting between them. The germline gives CDR1 SEHNR, CDR2 FQNEAQ (reference sequence). The CDR3 here is CASSLEIQETQYF. The CDR3 nucleotides are TGTGCCAGCAGCTTAGAGATACAAGAGACCCAGTACTTC.

This clonotype showed up many times. This chain uses TRBV7-2 with TRBJ2-7, with TRBD1 as a possible D gene (6 bases). V dropped 1 base and J dropped 3 bases, with 10 bases sitting between them. Germline V gene sequence: CDR1 SGHTA, CDR2 FQGNSA. The CDR3 runs to 14 residues. CDR3 protein: CASSLVQGLYEQYF. In nucleotides, the CDR3 is TGTGCCAGCAGCTTAGTGCAGGGGCTCTACGAGCAGTACTTC.

This clonotype was seen many times. The V gene is TRBV6-2 or TRBV6-3, the J gene TRBJ2-3; TRBD2 aligns across 8 bases. Trimming took 8 bases from V and 6 from J; bases not matched to a gene: 13. Germline loops: CDR1 MNHEY, CDR2 SVGEGT. CDR3 length: 15 residues. CDR3: CASGPGLARKDTQYF. The DNA for the CDR3 is TGTGCCAGCGGTCCCGGACTAGCCAGGAAGGATACGCAGTATTTT.

This clonotype was seen a few times. The chain recombines TRBV10-3 with TRBJ1-5; possibly TRBD1 for D (5 bases). V dropped 10 bases and J dropped 0 bases, with 10 bases sitting between them. This CDR3 has 13 amino acids. Germline V CDR1 and CDR2: ENHRY, SYGVKD. This chain's CDR3 is CATGTASNQPQHF. The CDR3 DNA reads as TGTGCCACCGGGACCGCTAGCAATCAGCCCCAGCATTTT.

This clonotype was counted only a few times. The rearrangement joins TRBV7-2 to TRBJ1-5; TRBD1 might be the D (6 bases). The V end lost 4 bases, the J end lost 3 bases, and 13 bases lay between the germline ends. CDR3 size: 15 residues. Germline values: CDR1 SGHTA, CDR2 FQGNSA. Here the CDR3 DNA reads TGTGCCAGCAGCTCACCTCCAGGGGTCAATCAGCCCCAGCATTTT. Its protein product is CASSSPPGVNQPQHF.

This clonotype has ten or more counts. The V gene is TRBV6-4, the J gene TRBJ2-1, with 7 positions matching TRBD2. Germline V gene sequence: CDR1 MRHNA, CDR2 SNTAGT. J was trimmed by 4 bases and V by 5 bases; bases with no gene match: 8. The CDR3 sequence is 15 residues long. The CDR3 DNA reads TGTGCCAGCAGTACCCTTGCGGGAGCTTACAATGAGCAGTTCTTC. It encodes CASSTLAGAYNEQFF.

This clonotype has a count of ten or more. The V and J genes are TRBV7-6 and TRBJ2-2; D is unclear. The V gene's germline CDR1 is SGHVS and CDR2 FNYEAQ. V lost 4 bases and J 7 bases, leaving 7 bases between the germline ends. This CDR3 region has 12 residues. The CDR3 loop is CASSSRNGELFF. The DNA for the CDR3 is TGTGCCAGCAGCTCGAGAAACGGGGAGCTGTTTTTT. Looking up the rest from reference TRBV7-6 and TRBJ2-2 gives the full variable domain: GAGVSQSPRYKVTKRGQDVALRCDPISGHVSLYWYRQALGQGPEFLTYFNYEAQQDKSGLPNDRFSAERPEGSISTLTIQRTEQRDSAMYRCASSSRNGELFFGEGSRLTVL.

This clonotype showed up many times. The gene calls are TRBV27 and TRBJ2-1, with TRBD2 matching over 8 bases. This CDR3 has 14 amino acids. CDR1 and CDR2 from the germline V gene are MNHEY and SMNVEV (reference sequence). With 4 bases clipped from V and 8 bases from J, the junction kept 7 bases outside the gene matches. The CDR3 coding sequence is TGTGCCAGCAGTTCACGGGGGGGCCAGCATGAGCAGTTCTTC. Protein: CASSSRGGQHEQFF.

This clonotype was observed many times. The J gene is TRBJ2-1, the V gene TRBV7-2; D remains unclear. The CDR3 has 17 residues. Trimming stripped 6 bases from V and 4 bases from J, with 22 bases between. Germline CDR1 SGHTA, CDR2 FQGNSA. Here the CDR3 reads CASSPSPTRRTYNEQFF. CDR3 DNA: TGTGCCAGCAGTCCCTCACCAACCAGGCGAACTTACAATGAGCAGTTCTTC.

This chain links TRBV20-1 with TRBJ2-3; no clear D gene. The germline CDR1 and CDR2 sequences are DFQATT and SNEGSKA (reference sequence). CDR3 length: 13 amino acids. With 7 bases removed from V and 2 bases from J, the gap between germline ends came to 13 bases. The CDR3 bases are TGCAGTGTCAGCACACAATCCACAGATACGCAGTATTTT. Amino acids: CSVSTQSTDTQYF.

This clonotype has ten or more counts. This chain links TRBV6-2 or TRBV6-3 with TRBJ1-5; weak D call: TRBD1 (6 bases). The CDR3 is 15 residues long. V shed 6 bases and J shed 1 base, with 13 bases lying between them. Germline V lookup: CDR1 MNHEY, CDR2 SVGEGT. CDR3 sequence: CASRRGQTSNQPQHF. As DNA, the CDR3 is TGTGCCAGCAGACGAGGACAGACCAGCAATCAGCCCCAGCATTTT.

Many counts were recorded for this clonotype. The chain combines TRBV28 with TRBJ2-1, with 7 bases fitting TRBD2. Germline values: CDR1 MDHEN, CDR2 SYDVKM. The trim removed 5 bases at V and 5 bases at J, leaving 6 bases unmatched. CDR3 size: 14 residues. In DNA, the CDR3 is TGTGCCAGCAGTGCGGGAGAACCTAACAATGAGCAGTTCTTC. Amino acids: CASSAGEPNNEQFF.

The table lists this clonotype with many counts. The chain carries TRBV6-2 or TRBV6-3 and TRBJ2-7; either TRBD1 or TRBD2 may supply D (5 bases each). This CDR3 comprises 14 residues. Per germline, CDR1 MNHEY and CDR2 SVGEGT. Trimming removed 5 bases from V and 3 bases from J, with 14 bases in between. CDR3 in amino acids: CASSRPGTDYEQYF. DNA of the CDR3: TGTGCCAGCAGTCGACCAGGGACGGACTACGAGCAGTACTTC.

The rearrangement joins TRBV18 to TRBJ2-7; TRBD1 aligns across 12 bases. CDR1 KGHSH and CDR2 LQKENI come from the germline V gene. Trimming at V came to 2 bases and at J to 4 bases, leaving 3 bases not matched to a gene. CDR3 length: 15 residues. The CDR3, as DNA: TGTGCCAGCTCACCAGAGGGACAGGGGGCGTACGAGCAGTACTTC. Translating gives CASSPEGQGAYEQYF.

This clonotype was seen ten or more times. The rearrangement joins TRBV12-3 or TRBV12-4 to TRBJ2-7; TRBD1 is a possible D gene (6 bases). This CDR3 contains 18 residues. V was pared by 2 bases and J by 0 bases, with 20 bases between. In DNA, the CDR3 is TGTGCCAGCAGTTTAAGGCTGGGGGCGACATTTTCCTCCTACGAGCAGTACTTC. Its translation is CASSLRLGATFSSYEQYF.

The table lists this clonotype with many counts. This chain links TRBV6-2 or TRBV6-3 with TRBJ2-1, with D unresolved. V lost 6 bases and J lost 6, with 15 bases in between. CDR3 length: 14 amino acids. CDR1 and CDR2 (germline): MNHEY, SVGEGT. The CDR3 sequence is CASSLDSSRNEQFF. The DNA of the CDR3 is TGTGCCAGCAGCCTCGATAGCTCTCGCAATGAGCAGTTCTTC.

This clonotype was detected ten times or more. The chain joins TRBV19 to TRBJ1-2; tentatively, D is TRBD1 (5 bases). From germline, CDR1 is LNHDA and CDR2 SQIVND (reference sequence). The CDR3 is 14 residues long. V was pared by 7 bases and J by 0 bases, with 12 bases between. CDR3 protein: CASTRGRPNYGYTF. CDR3 bases: TGTGCCAGTACACGGGGCCGACCTAACTATGGCTACACCTTC.

This clonotype was seen repeatedly, ten times or more. The chain recombines TRBV7-2 with TRBJ2-1, with 9 positions matching TRBD2. This CDR3 is built from 16 residues. Germline values: CDR1 SGHTA, CDR2 FQGNSA. V gave up 0 bases and J gave up 4 bases; unmatched junction bases: 4. The CDR3 region is CASSLALTSGYNEQFF. CDR3 nucleotide sequence: TGTGCCAGCAGCTTAGCTCTGACTAGCGGATACAATGAGCAGTTCTTC.

J is TRBJ2-4 and V is TRBV3-1; tentative D call: TRBD1 (6 bases). V lost 6 bases and J lost 1, with 13 bases in between. Germline V CDR1 and CDR2: LGHDT, YNNKEL (reference sequence). The CDR3 is 15 amino acids. CDR3 sequence reads: CASSPQGNAKNIQYF. Here the CDR3 DNA reads TGTGCCAGCAGTCCCCAGGGGAACGCCAAAAACATTCAGTACTTC. Full variable domain (missing parts from reference TRBV3-1 and TRBJ2-4): DTAVSQTPKYLVTQMGNDKSIKCEQNLGHDTMYWYKQDSKKFLKIMFSYNNKELIINETVPNRFSPKSPDKAHLNLHINSLELGDSAVYFCASSPQGNAKNIQYFGAGTRLSVL.

The gene calls are TRBV9 and TRBJ1-6; D ambiguous. The germline V and J ends were trimmed by 1 base and 7 bases, with 9 bases remaining between them. CDR1 is SGDLS, CDR2 YYNGEE, per germline. This CDR3 has 14 amino acids. The CDR3 protein is CASSVNDLNSPLHF. The CDR3 bases are TGTGCCAGCAGCGTAAACGATTTAAATTCACCCCTCCACTTT.

The table lists this clonotype with a few counts. The rearrangement uses TRBV15 and TRBJ1-5, with 9 bases aligning to TRBD1. Germline-derived CDR1 and CDR2 are LNHNV and YYDKDF (reference sequence). J gave up 5 bases and V 2 bases, and 4 bases lay outside the gene matches. The CDR3 contains 15 residues. CDR3 loop: CATSRTRDRDQPQHF. In DNA, the CDR3 is TGTGCCACCAGCAGAACCCGGGACAGGGATCAGCCCCAGCATTTT.